This TCR beta chain was obtained from a study of blood T cell repertoires in COVID-19. Study information: The cDNA or gDNA used as material had been derived from T cells, B-cell-depleted T cells, or PBMCs.

The CDR3 extends over 15 amino acids. Trimming cost V 7 bases and J 1 base; bases outside gene matches: 9. Germline CDR1 reads MNHNY; CDR2 reads SVGAGI (reference sequence). Original processing methods: For nucleated cells, counts were estimated from reference gene primer amplification. Sequencing was performed with immunoSEQ multiplex PCR; in TCRdb, only in-frame clones are kept and a portion is missing. The V and J calls and clone size were taken over from that table, and D and trimming were inferred from the DNA. Of tens of thousands of clones in the sample, 81% were seen once. The rearrangement links TRBV6-6 to TRBJ1-2; 7 bases agree with TRBD1. This receptor was taken from a man older than 75 with acute or convalescent COVID-19. Material: peripheral blood. The CDR3 is CASNPGTALNYGYTF. The CDR3 bases are TGTGCCAGCAACCCGGGGACAGCGCTTAACTATGGCTACACCTTC.